This T cell receptor beta chain came from a study of control samples from healthy donors and cancer patients. The method was immunoSEQ multiplex PCR; TCRdb's version includes in-frame clones alone and lacks a portion of them. The sample yields roughly 140,000 clones, 89% seen once. Trimming cost V 10 bases and J 2 bases, with 14 bases left between them. The germline V gene has CDR1 LNHDA and CDR2 SQIVND (reference sequence). The CDR3 has 14 amino acids. Material: blood. The TCR was taken from a man between 25 and 39 years old in good health. This chain joins TRBV19 and TRBJ2-2, with D maybe TRBD1 (6 bases). For the CDR3, the DNA is TGTGCCACTCAGGACAGAGGTAACACCGGGGAGCTGTTTTTT. Translating gives CATQDRGNTGELFF.